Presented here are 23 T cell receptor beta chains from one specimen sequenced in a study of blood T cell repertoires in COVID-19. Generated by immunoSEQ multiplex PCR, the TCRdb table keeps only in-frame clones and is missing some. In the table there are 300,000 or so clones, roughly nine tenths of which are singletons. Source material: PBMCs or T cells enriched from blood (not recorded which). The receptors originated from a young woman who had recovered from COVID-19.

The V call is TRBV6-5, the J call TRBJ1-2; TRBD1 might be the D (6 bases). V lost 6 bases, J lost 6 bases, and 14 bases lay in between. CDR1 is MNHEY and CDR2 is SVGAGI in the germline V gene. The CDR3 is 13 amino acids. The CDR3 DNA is TGTGCCAGCAGGAGGGGGGGGTACGATGGCTACACCTTC. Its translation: CASRRGGYDGYTF.

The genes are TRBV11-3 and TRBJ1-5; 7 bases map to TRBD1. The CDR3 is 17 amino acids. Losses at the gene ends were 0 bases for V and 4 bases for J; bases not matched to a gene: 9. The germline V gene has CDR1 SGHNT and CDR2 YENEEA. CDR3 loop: CASSLEGPTGRNQPQHF. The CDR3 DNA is TGTGCCAGCAGCTTAGAGGGACCGACAGGGAGGAATCAGCCCCAGCATTTT.

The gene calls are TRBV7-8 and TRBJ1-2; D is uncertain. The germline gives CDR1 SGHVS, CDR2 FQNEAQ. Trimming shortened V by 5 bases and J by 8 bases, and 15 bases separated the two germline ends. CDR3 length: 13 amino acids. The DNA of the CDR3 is TGTGCCAGCAGCCGGAGTGGGAGACGAGGCTACACCTTC. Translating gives CASSRSGRRGYTF. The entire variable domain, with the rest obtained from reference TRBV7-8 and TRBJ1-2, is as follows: GAGVSQSPRYKVAKRGQDVALRCDPISGHVSLFWYQQALGQGPEFLTYFQNEAQLDKSGLPSDRFFAERPEGSVSTLKIQRTQQEDSAVYLCASSRSGRRGYTFGSGTRLTVV.

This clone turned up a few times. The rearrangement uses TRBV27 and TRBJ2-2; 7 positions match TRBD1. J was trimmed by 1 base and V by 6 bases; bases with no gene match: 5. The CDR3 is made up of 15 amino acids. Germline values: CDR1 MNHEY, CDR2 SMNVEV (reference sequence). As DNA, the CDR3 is TGTGCCAGCAGACTGGACAGGCTGAACACCGGGGAGCTGTTTTTT. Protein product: CASRLDRLNTGELFF.

The CDR3: CAWRGLAGDTSYNEQFF. In DNA, the CDR3 is TGTGCCTGGAGGGGACTAGCGGGGGATACCTCCTACAATGAGCAGTTCTTC. The chain recombines TRBV30 with TRBJ2-1; 14 bases are shared with TRBD2. This CDR3 has 17 residues. From germline, CDR1 is GTSNPN and CDR2 SVGIG (reference sequence). Unmatched junction bases numbered 4, after V lost 3 bases and J lost 0 bases.

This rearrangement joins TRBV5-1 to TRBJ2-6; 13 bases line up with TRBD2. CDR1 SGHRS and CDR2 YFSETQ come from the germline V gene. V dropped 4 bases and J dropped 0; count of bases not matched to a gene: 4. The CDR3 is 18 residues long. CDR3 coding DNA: TGCGCCAGCAGCGCGGGACTAGCGGGGCTCTCTGGGGCCAACGTCCTGACTTTC. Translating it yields CASSAGLAGLSGANVLTF.

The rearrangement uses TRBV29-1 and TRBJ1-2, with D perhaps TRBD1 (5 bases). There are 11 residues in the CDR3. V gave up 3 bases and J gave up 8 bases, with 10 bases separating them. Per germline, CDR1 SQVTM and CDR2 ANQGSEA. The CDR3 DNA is TGCAGCGTTGAGTCGGGGGGAGGCTACACCTTC. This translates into CSVESGGGYTF. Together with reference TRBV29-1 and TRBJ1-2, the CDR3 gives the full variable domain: SAVISQKPSRDICQRGTSLTIQCQVDSQVTMMFWYRQQPGQSLTLIATANQGSEATYESGFVIDKFPISRPNLTFSTLTVSNMSPEDSSIYLCSVESGGGYTFGSGTRLTVV.

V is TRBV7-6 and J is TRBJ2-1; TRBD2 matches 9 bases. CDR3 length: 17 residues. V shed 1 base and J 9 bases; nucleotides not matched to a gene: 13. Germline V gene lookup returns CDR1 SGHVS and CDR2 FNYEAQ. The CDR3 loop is CASSLVPPAGGPVEQFF. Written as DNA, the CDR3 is TGTGCCAGCAGCTTAGTGCCTCCGGCGGGGGGGCCTGTTGAGCAGTTCTTC.

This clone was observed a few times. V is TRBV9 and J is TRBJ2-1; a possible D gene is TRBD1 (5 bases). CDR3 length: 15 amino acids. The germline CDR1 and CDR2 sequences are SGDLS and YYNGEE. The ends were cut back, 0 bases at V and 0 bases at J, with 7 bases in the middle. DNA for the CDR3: TGTGCCAGCAGCGTAGAGGGGCACTCCTACAATGAGCAGTTCTTC. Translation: CASSVEGHSYNEQFF. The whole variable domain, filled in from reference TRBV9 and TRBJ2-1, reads DSGVTQTPKHLITATGQRVTLRCSPRSGDLSVYWYQQSLDQGLQFLIQYYNGEERAKGNILERFSAQQFPDLHSELNLSSLELGDSALYFCASSVEGHSYNEQFFGPGTRLTVL.

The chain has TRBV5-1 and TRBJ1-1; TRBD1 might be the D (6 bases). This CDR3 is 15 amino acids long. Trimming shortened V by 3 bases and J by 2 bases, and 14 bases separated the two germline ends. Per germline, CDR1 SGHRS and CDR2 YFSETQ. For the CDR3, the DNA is TGCGCCAGCAGCTCGCAACAGGGACCTAACACTGAAGCTTTCTTT. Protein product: CASSSQQGPNTEAFF.

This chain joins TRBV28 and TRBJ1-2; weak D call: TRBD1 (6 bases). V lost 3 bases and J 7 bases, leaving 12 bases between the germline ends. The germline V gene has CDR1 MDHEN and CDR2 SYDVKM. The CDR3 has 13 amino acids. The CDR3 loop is CASSFRQDAGYTF. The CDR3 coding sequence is TGTGCCAGCAGTTTCAGACAGGATGCTGGCTACACCTTC.

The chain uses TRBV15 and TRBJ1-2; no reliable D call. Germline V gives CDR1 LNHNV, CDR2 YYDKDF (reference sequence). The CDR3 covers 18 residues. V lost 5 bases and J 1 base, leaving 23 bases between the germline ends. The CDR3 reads CATSSQASVLVNNYGYTF. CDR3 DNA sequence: TGTGCCACCAGCTCCCAAGCCTCCGTCTTGGTAAATAACTATGGCTACACCTTC.

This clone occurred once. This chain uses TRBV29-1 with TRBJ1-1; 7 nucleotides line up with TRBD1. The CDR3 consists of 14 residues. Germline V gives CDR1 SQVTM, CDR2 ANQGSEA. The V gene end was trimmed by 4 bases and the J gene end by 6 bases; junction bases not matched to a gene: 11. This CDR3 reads CSVANGQGGAEAFF. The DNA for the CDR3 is TGCAGCGTTGCTAATGGCCAGGGGGGCGCTGAAGCTTTCTTT.

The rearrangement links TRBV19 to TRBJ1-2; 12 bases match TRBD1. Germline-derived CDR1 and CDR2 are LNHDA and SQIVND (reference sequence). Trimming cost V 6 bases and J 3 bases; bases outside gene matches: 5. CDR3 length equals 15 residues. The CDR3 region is CASRRDRGLHYGYTF. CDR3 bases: TGTGCCAGTAGGAGGGACAGGGGGCTTCACTATGGCTACACCTTC.

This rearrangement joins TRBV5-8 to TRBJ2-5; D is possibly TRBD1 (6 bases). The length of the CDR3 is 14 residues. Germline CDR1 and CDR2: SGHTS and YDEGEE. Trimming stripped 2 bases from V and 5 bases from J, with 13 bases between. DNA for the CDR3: TGTGCCAGCAGCTTTCCACAGGGCGCGGAGACCCAGTACTTC. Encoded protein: CASSFPQGAETQYF.

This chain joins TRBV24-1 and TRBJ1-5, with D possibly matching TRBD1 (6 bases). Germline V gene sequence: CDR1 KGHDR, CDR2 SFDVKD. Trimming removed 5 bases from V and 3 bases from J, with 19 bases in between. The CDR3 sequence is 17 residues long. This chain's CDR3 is CATSGYRVSAANQPQHF. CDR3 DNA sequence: TGTGCCACCAGTGGATACAGGGTGTCGGCGGCCAATCAGCCCCAGCATTTT.

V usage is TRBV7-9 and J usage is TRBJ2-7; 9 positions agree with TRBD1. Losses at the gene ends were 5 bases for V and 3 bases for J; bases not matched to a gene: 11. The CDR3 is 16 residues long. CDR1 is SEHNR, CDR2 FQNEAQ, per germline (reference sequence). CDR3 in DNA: TGTGCCAGCAGCCCCCGTAGGGGACAGGGACTCTACGAGCAGTACTTC. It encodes CASSPRRGQGLYEQYF.

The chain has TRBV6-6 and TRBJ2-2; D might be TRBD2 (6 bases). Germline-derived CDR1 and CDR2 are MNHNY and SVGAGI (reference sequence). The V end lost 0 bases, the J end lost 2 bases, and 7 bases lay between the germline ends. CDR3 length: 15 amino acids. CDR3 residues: CASSYSGGNTGELFF. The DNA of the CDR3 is TGTGCCAGCAGTTACTCGGGGGGAAACACCGGGGAGCTGTTTTTT.

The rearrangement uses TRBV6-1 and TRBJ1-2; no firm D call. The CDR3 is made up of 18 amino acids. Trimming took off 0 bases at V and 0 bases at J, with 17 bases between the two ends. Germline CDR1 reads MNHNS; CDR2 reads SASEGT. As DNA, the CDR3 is TGTGCCAGCAGTGAAGCTGCGTGGGTTGGGAGAACTAACTATGGCTACACCTTC. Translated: CASSEAAWVGRTNYGYTF.

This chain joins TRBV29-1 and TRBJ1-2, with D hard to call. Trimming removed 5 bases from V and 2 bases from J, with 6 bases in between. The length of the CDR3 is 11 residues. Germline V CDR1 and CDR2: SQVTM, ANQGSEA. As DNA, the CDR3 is TGCAGCGTTTTTGAGAACTATGGCTACACCTTC. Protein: CSVFENYGYTF.

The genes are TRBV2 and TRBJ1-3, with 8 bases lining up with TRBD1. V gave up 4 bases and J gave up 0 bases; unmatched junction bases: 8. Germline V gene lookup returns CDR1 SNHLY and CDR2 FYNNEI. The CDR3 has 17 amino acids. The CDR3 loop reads CASSVRQGRHSGNTIYF. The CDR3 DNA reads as TGTGCCAGCAGTGTTAGACAGGGGCGTCACTCTGGAAACACCATATATTTT. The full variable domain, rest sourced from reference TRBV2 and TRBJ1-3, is EPEVTQTPSHQVTQMGQEVILRCVPISNHLYFYWYRQILGQKVEFLVSFYNNEISEKSEIFDDQFSVERPDGSNFTLKIRSTKLEDSAMYFCASSVRQGRHSGNTIYFGEGSWLTVV.

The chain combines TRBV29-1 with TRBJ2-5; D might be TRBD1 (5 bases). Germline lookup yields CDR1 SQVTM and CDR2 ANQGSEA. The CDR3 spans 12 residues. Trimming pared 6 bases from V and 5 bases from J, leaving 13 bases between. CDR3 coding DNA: TGCAGCGTCCAATGGGGCTTGGAGACCCAGTACTTC. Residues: CSVQWGLETQYF.

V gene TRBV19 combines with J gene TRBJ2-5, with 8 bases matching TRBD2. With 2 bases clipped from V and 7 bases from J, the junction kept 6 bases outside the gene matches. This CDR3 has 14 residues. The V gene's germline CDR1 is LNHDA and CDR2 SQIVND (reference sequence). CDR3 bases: TGTGCCAGTAGTATATTAGCGGGGAGAGGGACCCAGTACTTC. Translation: CASSILAGRGTQYF. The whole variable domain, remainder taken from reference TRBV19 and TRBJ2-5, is DGGITQSPKYLFRKEGQNVTLSCEQNLNHDAMYWYRQDPGQGLRLIYYSQIVNDFQKGDIAEGYSVSREKKESFPLTVTSAQKNPTAFYLCASSILAGRGTQYFGPGTRLLVL.